These T cell receptor beta chains were read from a single sample in a study of blood T cell repertoires in COVID-19. Repertoires were generated with immunoSEQ multiplex PCR, while TCRdb's copy carries only in-frame clones and drops some. The table lists some 160,000 clones, 80% to 85% of them singletons. The sequencing input was PBMCs or T cells enriched from blood (not recorded which). These receptor sequences come from a woman between 45 and 60 years old who had recovered from COVID-19. Each CDR3 is given with its conserved first and last residue. D genes are given only for firm matches. Not every row has a clone size; where given, it reads once, few, many or a size class.

v_gene	j_gene	abundance	d_gene	CDR3nt	CDR3aa
TRBV28	TRBJ1-1	few	-	TGTGCCAGCAGTTCGGCGACAGGTGAAGCTTTCTTT	CASSSATGEAFF
TRBV6-5	TRBJ2-7	once	TRBD1	TGTGCCAGCAGGCGCACAGGGGAGTACGAGCAGTACTTC	CASRRTGEYEQYF
TRBV7-2	TRBJ2-1	once	-	TGTGCCAGCAGCTTAGGACTCGTGGGTAAGCAGTTCTTC	CASSLGLVGKQFF
TRBV7-3	TRBJ2-1	-	TRBD2	TGTGCCAGCAGCTTCCAAGCGGGAGGTTACAATGAGCAGTTCTTC	CASSFQAGGYNEQFF
TRBV3-1/TRBV3-2	TRBJ1-3	-	-	TGTGCCAGCAGCCAGGCCTCTGGAAACACCATATATTTT	CASSQASGNTIYF
TRBV7-9	TRBJ1-6	-	-	TGTGCCAGCAGCTTAGGAGGGTTGTTGGGGAATTTCCCCCTCCACTTT	CASSLGGLLGNFPLHF
TRBV19	TRBJ1-1	-	-	TGTGCCAGTAGTGTGAGTCTATCTATCCCTGAAGCTTTCTTT	CASSVSLSIPEAFF
TRBV4-2	TRBJ1-2	-	TRBD1	TGTGCCAGCAGCCAAGGGACAGGGGGGATTAACTATGGCTACACCTTC	CASSQGTGGINYGYTF
TRBV6-5	TRBJ2-1	-	-	TGTGCCAGCAGTCTCGCGGGGCGGTACAATGAGCAGTTCTTC	CASSLAGRYNEQFF
TRBV6-5	TRBJ2-5	-	-	TGTGCCAGCAGTCCTTTCCGGGAATTCGGGGGGACCCAGTACTTC	CASSPFREFGGTQYF
TRBV5-1	TRBJ1-1	-	TRBD1	TGCGCCAGCCGAGGACAGGGGAAAATGAACACTGAAGCTTTCTTT	CASRGQGKMNTEAFF
TRBV28	TRBJ2-1	-	TRBD2	TGTGCCAGCAAGGGCTCGGGACTAGCGGGAGTCTATGAGCAGTTCTTC	CASKGSGLAGVYEQFF
TRBV5-6	TRBJ1-1	-	TRBD1	TGTGCCAGCAGCTTCGGGACAGGTGGTGCTTTCTTT	CASSFGTGGAFF
TRBV10-1	TRBJ2-7	-	-	TGCGCCAGCCAACAGGGTATAAACTACGAGCAGTACTTC	CASQQGINYEQYF
TRBV19	TRBJ2-3	-	TRBD1	TGTGCCAGTAAACCCCCCTCCGGGACAGGGGACACAGATACGCAGTATTTT	CASKPPSGTGDTDTQYF
TRBV18	TRBJ1-5	-	TRBD1	TGTGCCAGCTCACCAACAGGGGGAAATCAGCCCCAGCATTTT	CASSPTGGNQPQHF
TRBV5-4	TRBJ1-1	-	-	TGTGCCAGCAGCTTAGGAGGAAAGAACACTGAAGCTTTCTTT	CASSLGGKNTEAFF
TRBV6-5	TRBJ2-5	-	-	TGTGCCAGCAAGAAAGAGGATGTGGAGACCCAGTACTTC	CASKKEDVETQYF
TRBV21-1	TRBJ2-7	-	-	TGTGCCAGCAGCAACTCGGCCGCGACTCCCCAGTACGAGCAGTACTTC	CASSNSAATPQYEQYF
TRBV3-1/TRBV3-2	TRBJ1-3	-	-	TGTGCCAGCACCCAACGGGTGGGAAACACCATATATTTT	CASTQRVGNTIYF
TRBV9	TRBJ2-3	-	TRBD2	TGTGCCAGCCATCCCGGCGGTAGCGGGCTAACAACAGATACGCAGTATTTT	CASHPGGSGLTTDTQYF
TRBV5-1	TRBJ2-1	once	-	TGCGCCAGCATCCCCGGGAAGGAAAACTCCTACAATGAGCAGTTCTTC	CASIPGKENSYNEQFF
TRBV27	TRBJ2-1	-	TRBD2	TGTGCCAGCAGTTTAGTTTCCCACCGGACTAGCGGACGGAGCTCCTACAATGAGCAGTTCTTC	CASSLVSHRTSGRSSYNEQFF
TRBV6-2/TRBV6-3	TRBJ1-1	-	-	TGTGCCAGCAGTTACCCCATCACTGAAGCTTTCTTT	CASSYPITEAFF
TRBV24-1	TRBJ2-2	-	TRBD1	TGTGCCACCAGTGATCCGGGACAGTTCACCGGGGAGCTGTTTTTT	CATSDPGQFTGELFF
TRBV19	TRBJ1-1	-	-	TGTGCCAGTAGTACGCCTACCTACGGGGTGACGAACACTGAAGCTTTCTTT	CASSTPTYGVTNTEAFF
TRBV9	TRBJ1-4	-	TRBD1	TGTGCCAGCAGCTTCACAGGGGATGGTGAAAAACTGTTTTTT	CASSFTGDGEKLFF
TRBV11-3	TRBJ2-3	once	-	TGTGCCAGCAGCTTAGCACTAGCCTCAGATACGCAGTATTTT	CASSLALASDTQYF
TRBV21-1	TRBJ2-5	-	-	TGTGCCTGTGACAGCTTACAAGAGACCCAGTACTTC	CACDSLQETQYF
TRBV28	TRBJ1-1	-	-	TGTGCCAGCAGCTGGAGGACTGAAGCTTTCTTT	CASSWRTEAFF
TRBV12-3/TRBV12-4	TRBJ2-3	-	-	TGTGCCAGCAGTTCGTTCTTAGTGGATACGCAGTATTTT	CASSSFLVDTQYF
TRBV28	TRBJ1-2	once	TRBD1	TGTGCCAGCAGCCTAGGACAGGGGGTCTATGGCTACACCTTC	CASSLGQGVYGYTF
TRBV7-2	TRBJ1-1	-	-	TGTGCCAGCAGCTTAGTACGGGGGGAGGGAACTGAAGCTTTCTTT	CASSLVRGEGTEAFF
TRBV4-3	TRBJ2-3	-	-	TGCGCCAGCAGCCAAGATCTGGGCACAGGTCTCACAGATACGCAGTATTTT	CASSQDLGTGLTDTQYF
TRBV3-1/TRBV3-2	TRBJ1-3	once	TRBD1	TGTGCCAGCAGCCGAAGGGGGCCGTCAACAGCCTCTGGAAACACCATATATTTT	CASSRRGPSTASGNTIYF
TRBV27	TRBJ1-1	-	-	TGTGCCAGCAGTTTCTGGGGCTCTGAAGCTTTCTTT	CASSFWGSEAFF
TRBV20-1	TRBJ1-2	-	-	TGCAGTGCTCCCTACTTCTATGGCTACACCTTC	CSAPYFYGYTF
TRBV5-1	TRBJ1-2	-	-	TGCGCCAGCAGCTTGGGAGGCCTTAACTATGGCTACACCTTC	CASSLGGLNYGYTF
TRBV19	TRBJ1-1	few	TRBD1	TGTGCCAGTAGTAGGGACAGGGAGGGCTACACTGAAGCTTTCTTT	CASSRDREGYTEAFF
TRBV29-1	TRBJ2-6	-	TRBD1	TGCAGCGCGGGGACAGGGGGCTCATCAGCCAACGTCCTGACTTTC	CSAGTGGSSANVLTF
TRBV4-1	TRBJ2-4	once	TRBD1	TGCGCCAGCAGCCCAGGGACAGGGATATTTAACATTCAGTACTTC	CASSPGTGIFNIQYF
TRBV6-5	TRBJ2-5	once	-	TGTGCCAGCAGTTACGACAATGGAGAGACCCAGTACTTC	CASSYDNGETQYF
TRBV6-2/TRBV6-3	TRBJ2-7	-	-	TGTGCCAGCAGTTATGACAGAAATTACGAGCAGTACTTC	CASSYDRNYEQYF
TRBV7-2	TRBJ1-6	-	TRBD1	TGTGCCAGCAGCTTAGGACAGGGGGCTTATTCACCCCTCCACTTT	CASSLGQGAYSPLHF
TRBV2	TRBJ1-6	-	-	TGTGCCAGCAGGCGGTCGGAAAATTCACCCCTCCACTTT	CASRRSENSPLHF
TRBV29-1	TRBJ2-2	-	-	TGCAGCGTTGAGGTCGGCAGGGGTGTCACCGGGGAGCTGTTTTTT	CSVEVGRGVTGELFF
TRBV3-1/TRBV3-2	TRBJ1-2	-	-	TGTGCCAGCAGCCAAGAATCCCTTTCTAACTATGGCTACACCTTC	CASSQESLSNYGYTF
TRBV21-1	TRBJ1-6	-	-	TGTGCCAGCAGCAAAATCCCAGGCTTCAATTCACCCCTCCACTTT	CASSKIPGFNSPLHF
TRBV29-1	TRBJ1-2	-	TRBD1	TGCAGCGTGTATACAGGGGGCACTGGCTACACCTTC	CSVYTGGTGYTF
TRBV7-3	TRBJ2-2	-	TRBD2	TGTGCCAGCAGCTTACTAGCGGGAATCACCGGGGAGCTGTTTTTT	CASSLLAGITGELFF
TRBV11-2	TRBJ1-1	-	-	TGTGCCAGCAGCTTGAGGGGGACTGAAGCTTTCTTT	CASSLRGTEAFF